This entry concerns a single T cell receptor beta chain. The specificity of this receptor is unknown. No clone much larger than this one lies a single base away; base qualities are absent. These data come from a study of CD8 T cells in ankylosing spondylitis (dated by TCRdb to the late 2010s). At the level of the whole study: The study profiled T cell receptor beta repertoires in healthy donors and ankylosing spondylitis patients to find disease-linked TCR variants. In total, the full study cohort was made up of about 99 healthy donors and 20 to 25 ankylosing spondylitis patients. Peripheral blood was sampled, and synovial fluid was additionally collected from ankylosing spondylitis patients.

Sequencing was carried out with an Illumina HiSeq 2500. TCR beta libraries were prepared by quantitative 5'-RACE with molecular barcodes. As for how the authors treated the data: A new computational method based on a probabilistic model of VDJ rearrangement was used to identify disease-linked TCR variants. Through fastp at Q25 and MiXCR, TCRdb rebuilt clones from the public reads, retaining in-frame beta chains. CDR3 protein sequences are deduplicated, and each keeps its most common genes and DNA. The authors' filters were not applied to this entry. Across this sample there are about 540,000 distinct CDR3 sequences, with roughly 13% seen only once. The ten largest account for nearly 7% of the sample. On the study overall, not on this receptor specifically: The disease-linked clones were reported to be significantly enriched in matched synovial fluid samples from ankylosing spondylitis patients. Some motif variants had previously been reported in the synovial fluid and blood of reactive arthritis patients, which suggests shared mechanisms of disease initiation. A CD8+ phenotype was shown by the disease-linked clones, which were found at relatively low frequencies in peripheral blood. Blood from ankylosing spondylitis patients appeared to be characterized by a TCR beta motif composed of several highly homologous amino acid variants.

CDR1 and CDR2 (WNHNN, SYGVQD) derive from the germline V gene (reference sequence). The CDR3 runs 15 residues from the cysteine to the phenylalanine. Only CDR3 DNA remains: 45 bases, in frame from the first base. Unmatched junction bases come to 4, with V trimmed by 5 bases and J by 2 bases. The TCR sequence derives from a male donor with ankylosing spondylitis. The sample consisted of blood, either unsorted or a sorted T cell fraction (not recorded which). The chain is encoded by TRBV10-1 joined to TRBJ2-5, with 11 central nucleotides matching TRBD1. The nucleotide sequence is TGCGCCAGCAGTCGGGACAGGGGGACTCAAGAGACCCAGTACTTC. Translation gives CASSRDRGTQETQYF.